This T cell receptor beta chain was found in a study of cytomegalovirus exposure and HLA in healthy donors. Study-wide background: Among about 179 million T cells, an earlier analysis found roughly 100 million unique TCR beta sequences. General observations from the study: Analyzed later, association rates of TCRs varied across HLA loci, with DRB1 most and HLA-C fewest.

A multiplex PCR was run with 60 Vbeta primers and 13 Jbeta primers. Measured with immunoSEQ multiplex PCR; TCRdb has only the in-frame clones, and not every one. The data contain approximately 150,000 clones, roughly 78% of them singletons. This clone was seen only a few times. Its antigen is unidentified. Germline V lookup: CDR1 SGHNT, CDR2 YYREEE (reference sequence). The CDR3 covers 15 residues. Trimming cost V 3 bases and J 3 bases, with 15 bases left between them. The sample was PBMCs. The sequence came from a woman in her fifties or sixties in good health and CMV-seropositive. V and J are TRBV5-4 and TRBJ1-1; D might be TRBD1 (6 bases). The CDR3 loop is CASSSPSRGDTEAFF. Written as DNA, the CDR3 is TGTGCCAGCAGCTCTCCCAGCAGGGGTGACACTGAAGCTTTCTTT.